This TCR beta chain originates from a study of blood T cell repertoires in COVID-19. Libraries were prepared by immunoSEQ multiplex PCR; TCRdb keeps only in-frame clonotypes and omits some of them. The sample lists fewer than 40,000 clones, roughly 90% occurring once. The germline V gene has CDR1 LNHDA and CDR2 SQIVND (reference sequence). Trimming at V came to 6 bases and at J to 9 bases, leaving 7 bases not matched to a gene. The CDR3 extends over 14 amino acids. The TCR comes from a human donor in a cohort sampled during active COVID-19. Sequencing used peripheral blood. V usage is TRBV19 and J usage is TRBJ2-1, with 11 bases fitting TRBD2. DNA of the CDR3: TGTGCCAGTAGGAATAGCGGGAGGGCCGTTGAGCAGTTCTTC. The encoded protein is CASRNSGRAVEQFF.